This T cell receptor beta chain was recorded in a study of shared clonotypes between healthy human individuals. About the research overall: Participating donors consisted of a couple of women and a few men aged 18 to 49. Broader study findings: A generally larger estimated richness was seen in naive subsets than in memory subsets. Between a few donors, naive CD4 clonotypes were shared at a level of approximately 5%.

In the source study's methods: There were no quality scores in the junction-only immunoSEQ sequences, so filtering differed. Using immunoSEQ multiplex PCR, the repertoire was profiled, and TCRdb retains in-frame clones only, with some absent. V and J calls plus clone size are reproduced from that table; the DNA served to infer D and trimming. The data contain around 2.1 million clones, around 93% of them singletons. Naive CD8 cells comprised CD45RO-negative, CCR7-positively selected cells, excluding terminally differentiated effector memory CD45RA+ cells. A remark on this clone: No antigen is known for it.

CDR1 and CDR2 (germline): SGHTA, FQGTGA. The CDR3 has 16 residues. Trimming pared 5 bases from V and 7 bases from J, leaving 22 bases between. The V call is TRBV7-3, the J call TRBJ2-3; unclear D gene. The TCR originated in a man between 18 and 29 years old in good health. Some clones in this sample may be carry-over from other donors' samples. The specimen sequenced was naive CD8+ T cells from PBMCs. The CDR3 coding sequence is TGTGCCAGCAGCACAGTGGCGGTCCCCATACTTCATACGCAGTATTTT. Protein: CASSTVAVPILHTQYF.